This passage covers 21 T cell receptor beta chains from one sample sequenced in a study of blood T cells in healthy people across ages (dated by TCRdb to between 2014 and 2017). The method behind the library was 5' RACE. Sequencing instrument: Illumina HiSeq 2500. The second PCR ran for roughly 7 to 12 cycles and used a J-beta primer mix along with a sample-barcoded 5' primer. TCRdb cleaned the public reads at Q25 with fastp, built clones with MiXCR and kept in-frame beta chains. Rows with one shared CDR3 protein collapse into an entry with the most common genes and DNA. The sample table contains about 1.8 million distinct CDR3 sequences; only one count was recorded for 49% of them. Approximately 2.1% of the sample belongs to the ten largest clones. The sample taken for sequencing was blood. The source of these receptors is a woman aged 40 to 49 in good health.

The chain carries TRBV20-1 and TRBJ2-3; D may be TRBD2 (5 bases). Germline V gene sequence: CDR1 DFQATT, CDR2 SNEGSKA (reference sequence). V lost 0 bases and J 1 base, leaving 11 bases between the germline ends. CDR3 length: 15 residues. This CDR3 is CSARDRRKGTDTQYF. The DNA for the CDR3 is TGCAGTGCTAGAGACCGGAGGAAGGGCACAGATACGCAGTATTTT.

This clonotype was seen a few times. This chain uses TRBV4-3 with TRBJ2-7; the match to TRBD1 covers 10 bases. The germline V gene encodes CDR1 LGHNA and CDR2 YSLEER. With 1 base clipped from V and 2 bases from J, the junction kept 5 bases outside the gene matches. The CDR3 consists of 16 residues. The CDR3 DNA reads as TGCGCCAGCAGCCAAGTTATCGGACAGGGGGCCTACGAGCAGTACTTC. Protein: CASSQVIGQGAYEQYF.

This chain uses TRBV7-2 with TRBJ1-4, with TRBD1 identical over 8 bases. The germline gives CDR1 SGHTA, CDR2 FQGNSA. V dropped 5 bases and J dropped 7; count of bases not matched to a gene: 9. The CDR3 contains 15 residues. The CDR3 region is CASSTQGARGEKLFF. The CDR3 DNA sequence: TGTGCCAGCAGCACGCAGGGGGCGCGGGGTGAAAAACTGTTTTTT.

This clonotype was seen just once. The chain uses TRBV6-6 and TRBJ1-6; D is possibly TRBD1 (6 bases). This CDR3 is built from 13 residues. Germline CDR1 and CDR2: MNHNY and SVGAGI (reference sequence). Trimming pared 6 bases from V and 15 bases from J, leaving 18 bases between. CDR3 coding DNA: TGTGCCAGCAGGACACTAACAGGGTCATTCCTCCACTTT. Its protein is CASRTLTGSFLHF.

This chain connects TRBV4-2 to TRBJ2-7; 9 bases are a match to TRBD2. Germline values: CDR1 LGHNA, CDR2 YNFKEQ. CDR3 length: 15 amino acids. The junction had 5 bases not matched to a gene; V was cut back by 3 bases and J by 2 bases. The DNA of the CDR3 is TGTGCCAGCAGCCAGCCTAGCGGGGATGCCTACGAGCAGTACTTC. Translated: CASSQPSGDAYEQYF.

The chain carries TRBV19 and TRBJ2-7, with 7 nucleotides matching TRBD1. Germline trimming cut 3 bases from V and 5 bases from J; bases unmatched to any gene: 7. Germline CDR1 reads LNHDA; CDR2 reads SQIVND (reference sequence). The CDR3 has 14 amino acids. The CDR3 loop reads CASSIAGTVNEQYF. CDR3 DNA: TGTGCCAGTAGTATTGCCGGGACAGTTAACGAGCAGTACTTC. The variable domain in full, completed from reference TRBV19 and TRBJ2-7, reads DGGITQSPKYLFRKEGQNVTLSCEQNLNHDAMYWYRQDPGQGLRLIYYSQIVNDFQKGDIAEGYSVSREKKESFPLTVTSAQKNPTAFYLCASSIAGTVNEQYFGPGTRLTVT.

This clonotype was recorded a few times. This sequence joins TRBV12-3 or TRBV12-4 and TRBJ2-1; TRBD2 matches 9 bases. The CDR3 consists of 15 residues. V was clipped by 6 bases and J by 6 bases; unmatched bases: 9. The CDR3 protein is CASRRAGGGSNEQFF. Written as DNA, the CDR3 is TGTGCCAGCAGGCGGGCGGGGGGGGGCTCCAATGAGCAGTTCTTC.

This clonotype was observed a handful of times. The chain employs TRBV12-3 or TRBV12-4 and TRBJ1-4, with D hard to call. The length of the CDR3 is 13 residues. V was cut by 6 bases and J by 3 bases, with 8 bases left in between. This CDR3 reads CASRRASNEKLFF. The CDR3 DNA follows: TGTGCCAGCAGGCGGGCCTCTAATGAAAAACTGTTTTTT.

Worth noting for this clonotype: A read error may account for a junction end that differs from germline. The rearrangement links TRBV10-3 to TRBJ1-4, with no clear D. The CDR3 loop spans 16 amino acids. Germline-derived CDR1 and CDR2 are ENHRY and SYGVKD. The CDR3 loop reads CATSHRHTTVGEKLFF. CDR3 nucleotide sequence: TGTGCCACCAGTCATAGACACACCACAGTGGGTGAAAAACTGTTTTTT.

The chain is built from TRBV24-1 and TRBJ2-6; TRBD1 aligns across 9 bases. Germline CDR1 KGHDR, CDR2 SFDVKD. V lost 4 bases, J lost 4 bases, and 16 bases stayed unmatched. This CDR3 comprises 20 residues. The CDR3 sequence: CATSDPPGQGASPGANVLTF. The CDR3 coding sequence is TGTGCCACCAGTGACCCACCGGGACAGGGAGCCTCTCCCGGGGCCAACGTCCTGACTTTC.

The V call is TRBV13, the J call TRBJ2-7; D might be TRBD1 or TRBD2, each matching 7 bases. Germline lookup yields CDR1 PRHDT and CDR2 FYEKMQ (reference sequence). The CDR3 consists of 16 residues. V shed 3 bases and J shed 7 bases, with 22 bases lying between them. The chain's CDR3 is CASSFGKGGRGDEQYF. In DNA, the CDR3 is TGTGCCAGCAGCTTTGGAAAAGGGGGCCGGGGGGATGAGCAGTACTTC.

This chain uses TRBV10-3 with TRBJ2-5; D gene ambiguous. Trimming removed 3 bases from V and 5 bases from J, with 16 bases in between. Germline CDR1 is ENHRY and CDR2 is SYGVKD. The CDR3 is 15 amino acids. The CDR3 loop reads CAISEGLGSTETQYF. The DNA for the CDR3 is TGTGCCATCAGTGAAGGGCTGGGGTCCACGGAGACCCAGTACTTC.

The J gene is TRBJ1-2, the V gene TRBV12-3 or TRBV12-4, with no clear D. The CDR3 consists of 11 residues. Deletions cut 1 base from V and 8 bases from J, with 5 bases between. The CDR3 sequence: CASSLGTGYTF. CDR3 nucleotides: TGTGCCAGCAGTTTAGGGACCGGCTACACCTTC.

Concerning this clonotype itself: A much larger clone lies one base from this, so it may be a read error. The gene calls are TRBV7-8 and TRBJ2-1; the D gene is possibly TRBD1 (5 bases). CDR3 length: 13 amino acids. The V and J ends lost 3 bases and 6 bases respectively, with 9 bases between them. CDR1 and CDR2 (germline): SGHVS, FQNEAQ. CDR3: CASSLVQANEQFF. The CDR3 DNA follows: TGTGCCAGCAGCTTGGTACAGGCCAATGAGCAGTTCTTC.

The table lists this clonotype with a few counts. J is TRBJ2-1 and V is TRBV29-1; D ambiguous. CDR1 and CDR2 from the germline V gene are SQVTM and ANQGSEA. V lost 5 bases and J lost 2, with 4 bases in between. The CDR3 runs to 11 residues. DNA for the CDR3: TGCAGCGTTCTAACCTACAATGAGCAGTTCTTC. Amino acid sequence: CSVLTYNEQFF.

The chain uses TRBV6-2 or TRBV6-3 and TRBJ2-5; 7 bases fit TRBD2. J lost 4 bases, V lost 6 bases, and 11 bases had no gene match. CDR1 and CDR2 from the germline V gene are MNHEY and SVGEGT. This CDR3 has 15 residues. CDR3 coding DNA: TGTGCCAGCAGACGCCGAGCGGGGTACGGAGAGACCCAGTACTTC. Its translation is CASRRRAGYGETQYF.

V usage is TRBV11-3 and J usage is TRBJ2-1; 8 bases line up with TRBD2. The CDR3 is 19 residues long. V gave up 3 bases and J gave up 4 bases; unmatched junction bases: 17. CDR1 and CDR2 from the germline V gene are SGHNT and YENEEA. CDR3 in amino acids: CASSLTTGRRGAWYNEQFF. The CDR3 DNA sequence: TGTGCCAGCAGCTTGACCACAGGGAGGCGGGGGGCTTGGTACAATGAGCAGTTCTTC.

This clonotype has a handful of counts. V gene TRBV3-1 combines with J gene TRBJ2-7, with D maybe TRBD2 (6 bases). Looked up from germline, CDR1 is LGHDT and CDR2 is YNNKEL (reference sequence). Trimming cost V 3 bases and J 0 bases, with 15 bases left between them. The CDR3 consists of 16 residues. CDR3 nucleotides: TGTGCCAGCAGCCAGGAGGGAGCGTTAATCTCCTACGAGCAGTACTTC. This gives the protein CASSQEGALISYEQYF.

The chain recombines TRBV28 with TRBJ1-2; 7 bases agree with TRBD1. Germline-derived CDR1 and CDR2 are MDHEN and SYDVKM. J was trimmed by 1 base and V by 4 bases; bases with no gene match: 15. The CDR3 consists of 18 residues. The DNA for the CDR3 is TGTGCCAGCAGTTCCCCTCGGGGACAGAAGAATAGTAACTATGGCTACACCTTC. It yields the protein CASSSPRGQKNSNYGYTF.

This clonotype has only one observation. The rearrangement uses TRBV5-4 and TRBJ2-3; the D is unclear. CDR3 length: 14 residues. Trimming removed 4 bases at V and 5 bases at J, with 14 bases between. CDR1 is SGHNT and CDR2 is YYREEE in the germline V gene (reference sequence). The CDR3 reads CASSPGLDLDTQYF. CDR3 coding DNA: TGTGCCAGCAGCCCCGGGCTAGATTTAGATACGCAGTATTTT.

The genes are TRBV20-1 and TRBJ1-2; D not resolved. This CDR3 has 13 amino acids. Germline V gene sequence: CDR1 DFQATT, CDR2 SNEGSKA (reference sequence). Trimming removed 4 bases from V and 0 bases from J, with 9 bases in between. CDR3 sequence reads: CSAKSESNYGYTF. The CDR3 DNA follows: TGCAGTGCTAAGAGTGAGTCTAACTATGGCTACACCTTC.